This paragraph reports one T cell receptor (beta chain). This sample was included in a study of cytomegalovirus exposure and HLA in healthy donors. Germline V lookup: CDR1 SEHNR, CDR2 FQNEAQ (reference sequence). CDR3 length equals 14 residues. V dropped 2 bases and J dropped 5 bases, with 10 bases sitting between them. The PCR employed 60 Vbeta primers together with 13 Jbeta primers. Profiled with immunoSEQ multiplex PCR; TCRdb holds only in-frame clones, not every one. The sample has approximately 170,000 clones, under 80% seen once. The V and J genes are TRBV7-9 and TRBJ1-5; D might be TRBD1 (6 bases). The TCR sequence derives from a female donor in good health and CMV-seronegative. The sequencing sample was made of PBMCs. CDR3 region: CASSLRGSDQPQHF. The CDR3 nucleotides are TGTGCCAGCAGCTTAAGGGGGTCTGATCAGCCCCAGCATTTT.